The TCR beta chain described here comes from a study of T cell responses to AZD1222 COVID-19 vaccine. Trimming took 7 bases from V and 4 from J, leaving 13 bases between them. The germline gives CDR1 MDHEN, CDR2 SYDVKM. The CDR3 contains 13 residues. To note about this clone: Its specificity is unknown.

This table comes from immunoSEQ multiplex PCR, and its TCRdb copy is limited to in-frame clones, with some not included. The data contain 150,000 to 200,000 clones, 80% to 90% of them seen just once; the ten biggest clones take up 9.5% to 13%. Study-wide results and limits: The CD4 TCRs associated with vaccination extended across spike and predominated at 160-218 and 743-854.

This TCR came from an adult who received the AZD1222 COVID-19 vaccine. Sequenced material: peripheral blood, taken 28 days after the second AZD1222 dose. The rearrangement joins TRBV28 to TRBJ1-1, with D unresolved. DNA of the CDR3: TGTGCCAGCACCGCCCGGCCGGGCACTGAAGCTTTCTTT. Translating gives CASTARPGTEAFF.